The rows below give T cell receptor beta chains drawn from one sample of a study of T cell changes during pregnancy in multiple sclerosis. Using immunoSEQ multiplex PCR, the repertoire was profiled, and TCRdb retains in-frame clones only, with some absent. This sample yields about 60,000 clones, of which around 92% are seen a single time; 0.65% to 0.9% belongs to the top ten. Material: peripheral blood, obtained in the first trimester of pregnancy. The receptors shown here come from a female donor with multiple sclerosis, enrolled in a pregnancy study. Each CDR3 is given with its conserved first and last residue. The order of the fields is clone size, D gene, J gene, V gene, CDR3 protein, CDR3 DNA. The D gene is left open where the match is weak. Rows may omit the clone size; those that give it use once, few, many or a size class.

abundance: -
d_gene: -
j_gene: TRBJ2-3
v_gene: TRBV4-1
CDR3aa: CASSPDPRGTDTQYF
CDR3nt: TGCGCCAGCAGCCCAGACCCGAGGGGGACAGATACGCAGTATTTT

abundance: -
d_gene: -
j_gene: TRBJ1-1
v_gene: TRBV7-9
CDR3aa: CASSFREHTEAFF
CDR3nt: TGTGCCAGCAGCTTCAGGGAACACACTGAAGCTTTCTTT

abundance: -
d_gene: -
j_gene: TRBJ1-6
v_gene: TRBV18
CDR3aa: CASSPIETGGSYNSPLHF
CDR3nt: TGTGCCAGCTCACCAATTGAGACAGGTGGCTCCTATAATTCACCCCTCCACTTT

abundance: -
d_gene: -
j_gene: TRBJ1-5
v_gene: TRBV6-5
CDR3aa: CASSYARTDSNQPQHF
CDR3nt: TGTGCCAGCAGTTACGCGCGGACAGATAGCAATCAGCCCCAGCATTTT

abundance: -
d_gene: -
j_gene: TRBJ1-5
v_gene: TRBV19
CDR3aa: CASSLENQPQHF
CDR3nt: TGTGCCAGTTCTCTGGAGAATCAGCCCCAGCATTTT

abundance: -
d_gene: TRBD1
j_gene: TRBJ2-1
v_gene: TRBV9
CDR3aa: CASSQGQRDNEQFF
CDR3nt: TGTGCCAGCAGCCAGGGACAGAGAGACAATGAGCAGTTCTTC

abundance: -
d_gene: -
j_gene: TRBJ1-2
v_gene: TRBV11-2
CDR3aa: CASSPLSGSYYGYTF
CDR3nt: TGTGCCAGCAGCCCCTTGAGCGGCAGCTACTATGGCTACACCTTC

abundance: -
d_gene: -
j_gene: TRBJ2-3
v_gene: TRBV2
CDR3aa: CASSEARTTLLPDTQYF
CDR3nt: TGTGCCAGCAGTGAAGCGCGGACAACCCTCCTCCCAGATACGCAGTATTTT

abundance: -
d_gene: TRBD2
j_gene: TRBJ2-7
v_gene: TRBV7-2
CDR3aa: CASSLDRGGSYEQYF
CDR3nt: TGTGCCAGCAGCTTAGATCGGGGGGGGTCCTACGAGCAGTACTTC

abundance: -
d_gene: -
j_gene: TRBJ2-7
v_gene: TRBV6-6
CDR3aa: CASSERAGPYEQYF
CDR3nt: TGTGCCAGCAGCGAGAGGGCAGGTCCCTACGAGCAGTACTTC

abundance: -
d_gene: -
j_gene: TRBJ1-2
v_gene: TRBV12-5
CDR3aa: CASGPRALPLYGYTF
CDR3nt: TGTGCTAGTGGTCCCAGGGCCCTCCCCCTCTATGGCTACACCTTC

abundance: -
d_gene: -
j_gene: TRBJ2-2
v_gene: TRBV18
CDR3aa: CASSLGLNGELFF
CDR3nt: TGTGCCAGCTCCCTAGGACTTAACGGGGAGCTGTTTTTT

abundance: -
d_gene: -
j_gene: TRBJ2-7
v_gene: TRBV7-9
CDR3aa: CASSLALGGAYEQYF
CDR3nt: TGTGCCAGCAGCTTAGCCCTAGGGGGGGCCTACGAGCAGTACTTC

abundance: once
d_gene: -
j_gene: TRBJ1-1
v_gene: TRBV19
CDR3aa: CASTLSSANTEAFF
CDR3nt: TGTGCCAGTACCCTCTCCAGTGCCAACACTGAAGCTTTCTTT

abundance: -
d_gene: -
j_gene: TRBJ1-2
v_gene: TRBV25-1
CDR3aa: CASSSSAYGYTF
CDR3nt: TGTGCCAGCTCTTCTAGCGCCTATGGCTACACCTTC

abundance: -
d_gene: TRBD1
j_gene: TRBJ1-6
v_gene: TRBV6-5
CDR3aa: CASSYLTGMNSPLHF
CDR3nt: TGTGCCAGCAGTTACCTGACAGGGATGAATTCACCCCTCCACTTT

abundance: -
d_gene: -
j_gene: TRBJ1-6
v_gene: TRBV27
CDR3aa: CASSLDQNNSPLHF
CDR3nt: TGTGCCAGCAGTCTAGACCAGAATAATTCACCCCTCCACTTT

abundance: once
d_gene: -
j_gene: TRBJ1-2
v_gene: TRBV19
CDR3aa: CASSISVYGYTF
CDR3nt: TGTGCCAGTAGTATCTCCGTCTATGGCTACACCTTC

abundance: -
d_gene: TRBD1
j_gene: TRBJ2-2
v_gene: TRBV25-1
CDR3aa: CASSNRGTGELFF
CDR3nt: TGTGCCAGCAGTAACAGGGGGACCGGGGAGCTGTTTTTT

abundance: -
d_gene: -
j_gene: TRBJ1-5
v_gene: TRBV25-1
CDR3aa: CASSFHGGNQPQHF
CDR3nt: TGTGCCAGCTCCTTCCACGGGGGCAATCAGCCCCAGCATTTT